This T cell receptor beta chain was captured by sequencing in a study of shared clonotypes between healthy human individuals. Germline lookup yields CDR1 SEHNR and CDR2 FQNEAQ (reference sequence). Trimming pared 10 bases from V and 2 bases from J, leaving 11 bases between. The CDR3 contains 13 residues. Assay used: immunoSEQ multiplex PCR; TCRdb lists only in-frame clones, some missing. The top ten clones hold about 0.057% of a sample with under 550,000 clones, 90% to 96% of them seen once. The rearrangement joins TRBV7-9 to TRBJ2-2; either TRBD1 or TRBD2 may fit D (5 bases each). This sequence originates from a woman younger than 45 in good health. Sequencing input: naive CD4+ T cells sorted from blood. Subset denoted: CD45RA+ positively selected. CDR3 amino acids: CANQGANTGELFF. CDR3 sequence (DNA): TGTGCCAACCAGGGAGCCAACACCGGGGAGCTGTTTTTT.